Each of the 29 T cell receptor beta chains below was sequenced from the same sample in a study of T cells in Graves' hyperthyroidism and ophthalmopathy. RNA transcripts served as the template for amplifying TCR beta CDR3 regions. An initial round of RT-PCR targeting the TCR CDR3 relied on the HTBI primer set. TCRdb re-called the multiplex PCR reads with MiXCR, one entry per CDR3 protein. The data show about 96,000 distinct CDR3 sequences, approximately 56% seen once. Sequenced sample: blood. These receptors were obtained from a middle-aged woman with Graves' hyperthyroidism.

This clonotype came up a few times. The chain is built from TRBV2 and TRBJ1-4, with D perhaps TRBD1 (6 bases). Deletions cut 7 bases from V and 7 bases from J, with 16 bases between. The germline V gene encodes CDR1 SNHLY and CDR2 FYNNEI. The CDR3 covers 14 residues. The CDR3 loop reads CASTLDRRGEKLFF. The CDR3, as DNA: TGTGCCAGCACCCTCGACAGGAGGGGTGAAAAACTGTTTTTT.

This clonotype was picked up a small number of times. This chain uses TRBV2 with TRBJ2-5; 9 nucleotides match TRBD1. The trim removed 5 bases at V and 5 bases at J, leaving 6 bases unmatched. Germline V gives CDR1 SNHLY, CDR2 FYNNEI. CDR3 length equals 14 residues. The CDR3 region has the DNA TGTGCCAGCAGTTCACAGGGGGCGCAGGAGACCCAGTACTTC. Residues: CASSSQGAQETQYF. Using reference TRBV2 and TRBJ2-5 for the parts outside the CDR3, the full variable domain is EPEVTQTPSHQVTQMGQEVILRCVPISNHLYFYWYRQILGQKVEFLVSFYNNEISEKSEIFDDQFSVERPDGSNFTLKIRSTKLEDSAMYFCASSSQGAQETQYFGPGTRLLVL.

This rearrangement joins TRBV7-2 to TRBJ1-2; D is perhaps TRBD1 (6 bases). CDR1 and CDR2 (germline): SGHTA, FQGNSA. V was clipped by 1 base and J by 4 bases, with 10 bases between them. CDR3 length equals 14 residues. CDR3 bases: TGTGCCAGCAGCTTAGGAGGGGGGGCCTATGGCTACACCTTC. Translated: CASSLGGGAYGYTF. Supplemented by reference TRBV7-2 and TRBJ1-2, the full variable domain reads GAGVSQSPSNKVTEKGKDVELRCDPISGHTALYWYRQSLGQGLEFLIYFQGNSAPDKSGLPSDRFSAERTGGSVSTLTIQRTQQEDSAVYLCASSLGGGAYGYTFGSGTRLTVV.

There are many counts of this clonotype. The genes are TRBV7-2 and TRBJ2-2; possibly TRBD1 or TRBD2 for D (5 bases each). The germline V and J ends were trimmed by 3 bases and 7 bases, with 9 bases remaining between them. There are 13 residues in the CDR3. The germline V gene has CDR1 SGHTA and CDR2 FQGNSA. The DNA for the CDR3 is TGTGCCAGCAGCTTTTCTGGGGGCGGGGAGCTGTTTTTT. It codes for CASSFSGGGELFF.

In its sample, this clonotype was seen a few times. J is TRBJ2-5 and V is TRBV5-1; possible D gene TRBD2, 5 bases. Looked up from germline, CDR1 is SGHRS and CDR2 is YFSETQ. This CDR3 is built from 17 residues. Between the trimmed V and J ends, which lost 1 base and 5 bases, there was a span of 21 bases. As DNA, the CDR3 is TGCGCCAGCAGCTTGAGGCTAGCACGATCGGACGGGGAGACCCAGTACTTC. This sequence encodes CASSLRLARSDGETQYF.

The rearrangement joins TRBV20-1 to TRBJ2-7, with 9 nucleotides matching TRBD2. The CDR3 totals 16 residues. V dropped 4 bases and J dropped 7; count of bases not matched to a gene: 17. Germline loops: CDR1 DFQATT, CDR2 SNEGSKA (reference sequence). For the CDR3, the DNA is TGCAGTGCTACCCGGAGGGGGGTAGCGGGAGTTCATGAGCAGTACTTC. Translation: CSATRRGVAGVHEQYF.

This clonotype was counted many times. The chain links TRBV20-1 to TRBJ1-2, with D possibly TRBD1 on 5 matching bases. The germline V gene has CDR1 DFQATT and CDR2 SNEGSKA (reference sequence). V was pared by 0 bases and J by 3 bases, with 11 bases between. The CDR3 is 14 amino acids. For the CDR3, the DNA is TGCAGTGCTAGAGATGGGGGGAGGGACTATGGCTACACCTTC. It is translated as CSARDGGRDYGYTF.

The sample holds a few counts of this clonotype. The CDR3 nucleotides are TGTGCCAGCAGTTCCCGGACTAGCGGGAGGCGGTACGAGCAGTACTTC. Translation: CASSSRTSGRRYEQYF. The chain links TRBV5-4 to TRBJ2-7, with 14 bases matching TRBD2. Germline V gene lookup returns CDR1 SGHNT and CDR2 YYREEE (reference sequence). The CDR3 consists of 16 residues. The junction had 8 bases not matched to a gene; V was cut back by 5 bases and J by 4 bases.

The sample holds many counts of this clonotype. The chain combines TRBV20-1 with TRBJ2-7; 11 bases are shared with TRBD2. The CDR3 has 14 amino acids. Germline loops: CDR1 DFQATT, CDR2 SNEGSKA (reference sequence). This chain's CDR3 is CRAALAGAPYEQYF. DNA for the CDR3: TGCAGAGCAGCACTAGCGGGGGCCCCCTACGAGCAGTACTTC.

The chain recombines TRBV6-1 with TRBJ2-7; 14 positions match TRBD2. This CDR3 comprises 13 residues. CDR1 is MNHNS, CDR2 SASEGT, per germline. J lost 6 bases, V lost 7 bases, and 2 bases had no gene match. CDR3 sequence: CASTGLAGGEQYF. The CDR3 region has the DNA TGTGCCAGCACCGGACTAGCGGGAGGCGAGCAGTACTTC.

This clonotype has a count of ten or more. This chain joins TRBV12-3 or TRBV12-4 and TRBJ2-6, with D tentatively TRBD2 (6 bases). V dropped 5 bases and J dropped 2 bases, with 10 bases sitting between them. This CDR3 comprises 15 residues. The CDR3 spells CASSQRRAGANVLTF. The CDR3 DNA sequence: TGTGCCAGCAGTCAGCGGAGGGCTGGGGCCAACGTCCTGACTTTC.

This clonotype was counted many times. This sequence joins TRBV5-8 and TRBJ2-7; D uncertain. V was clipped by 2 bases and J by 3 bases, with 18 bases between them. The CDR3 has 16 amino acids. In germline, CDR1 is SGHTS, CDR2 YDEGEE. CDR3 residues: CASSLRLRGVGYEQYF. CDR3 sequence (DNA): TGTGCCAGCAGCTTACGATTGAGAGGAGTCGGCTACGAGCAGTACTTC.

This clonotype is a singleton in its sample. DNA for the CDR3: TGTGCCAGCAGTTACTCGAGTAGGGAGCTGTTTTTT. As protein: CASSYSSRELFF. The chain links TRBV6-5 to TRBJ2-2; D is unresolved. Germline V gene data show CDR1 as MNHEY and CDR2 as SVGAGI. V lost 0 bases to trimming and J lost 9 bases, with 5 bases between them. This CDR3 spans 12 amino acids.

This clonotype was counted a few times. The chain recombines TRBV27 with TRBJ1-6, with a weak D call TRBD1 (5 bases). This CDR3 has 13 residues. The germline CDR1 and CDR2 sequences are MNHEY and SMNVEV (reference sequence). Trimming stripped 6 bases from V and 5 bases from J, with 8 bases between. CDR3 nucleotides: TGTGCCAGCAGCAGGGTAAATAATTCACCCCTCCACTTT. This codes for CASSRVNNSPLHF.

This clonotype appeared many times. The V call is TRBV20-1, the J call TRBJ1-1; D is ambiguous. Germline V gene data show CDR1 as DFQATT and CDR2 as SNEGSKA (reference sequence). The CDR3 length is 12 residues. With 3 bases removed from V and 8 bases from J, the gap between germline ends came to 13 bases. For the CDR3, the DNA is TGCAGTGCTAGGGGTCTGTCTGCCGAAGCTTTCTTT. Protein sequence: CSARGLSAEAFF.

The sample holds a few counts of this clonotype. The chain links TRBV4-1 to TRBJ2-5; 9 bases align to TRBD1. The CDR3 is 14 amino acids. V lost 7 bases and J lost 6; bases outside the gene matches: 9. Germline CDR1 is MGHRA and CDR2 is YSYEKL. The CDR3 bases are TGCGCCAGCACCCGGGACAGGGCGAGGAAGACCCAGTACTTC. This translates into CASTRDRARKTQYF.

The chain couples TRBV7-2 to TRBJ2-3; 7 bases are a match to TRBD2. V was clipped by 5 bases and J by 0 bases; unmatched bases: 5. The CDR3 covers 15 residues. The germline CDR1 and CDR2 sequences are SGHTA and FQGNSA. CDR3 sequence (DNA): TGTGCCAGCAGCCAGAGCGGGACTAGCACAGATACGCAGTATTTT. It is translated as CASSQSGTSTDTQYF.

This sequence joins TRBV11-2 and TRBJ1-5; 9 bases agree with TRBD1. From germline, CDR1 is SGHAT and CDR2 FQNNGV. The CDR3 has 17 residues. With 4 bases clipped from V and 1 base from J, the junction kept 8 bases outside the gene matches. The CDR3 DNA follows: TGTGCCAGCAGCTCGCTCGGGACAGGGATCAGCAATCAGCCCCAGCATTTT. Residues: CASSSLGTGISNQPQHF.

The chain couples TRBV29-1 to TRBJ2-7, with TRBD2 identical over 11 bases. The germline gives CDR1 SQVTM, CDR2 ANQGSEA. This CDR3 contains 14 residues. The trim removed 8 bases at V and 2 bases at J, leaving 8 bases unmatched. CDR3 residues: CSPRVGLAAYEQYF. Here the CDR3 DNA reads TGCAGCCCTCGCGTGGGACTAGCGGCCTACGAGCAGTACTTC.

This clonotype appeared many times. The rearrangement links TRBV15 to TRBJ2-7; 10 bases are shared with TRBD1. Per germline, CDR1 LNHNV and CDR2 YYDKDF (reference sequence). The CDR3 has 16 residues. V was clipped by 2 bases and J by 1 base; unmatched bases: 5. For the CDR3, the DNA is TGTGCCACCAGCAGAAGGGGGGACAGGGGTTCCTACGAGCAGTACTTC. Translating it yields CATSRRGDRGSYEQYF.

This clonotype has ten or more counts. CDR3 amino acids: CSASGSSSSYNSPLHF. CDR3 nucleotides: TGCAGTGCTTCGGGATCGTCGAGCTCCTATAATTCACCCCTCCACTTT. The V gene is TRBV20-1, the J gene TRBJ1-6; D unresolved. In germline, CDR1 is DFQATT, CDR2 SNEGSKA (reference sequence). The V end lost 5 bases, the J end lost 0 bases, and 14 bases lay between the germline ends. This CDR3 spans 16 amino acids.

Comments on this clonotype: One end of the junction does not line up with germline, which may come from a read error. This chain joins TRBV25-1 and TRBJ1-1; weak D call: TRBD1 (5 bases). The germline V gene encodes CDR1 MGHDK and CDR2 SYGVNS. The CDR3 spans 15 residues. The CDR3 sequence is CACSARRDGTTEAFF. The CDR3 DNA sequence: TGTGCCTGCAGTGCGAGACGGGACGGTACCACTGAAGCTTTCTTT.

This sequence joins TRBV28 and TRBJ1-2; perhaps TRBD1 as D (5 bases). Germline assignment: CDR1 MDHEN and CDR2 SYDVKM. CDR3 length: 14 residues. Trimming stripped 4 bases from V and 0 bases from J, with 9 bases between. In nucleotides, the CDR3 is TGTGCCAGCAGTTCACAGGATACTAACTATGGCTACACCTTC. It specifies CASSSQDTNYGYTF.

The rearrangement joins TRBV9 to TRBJ1-4, with no clear D. The CDR3 has 14 amino acids. Germline lookup yields CDR1 SGDLS and CDR2 YYNGEE. V gave up 2 bases and J gave up 7 bases, with 12 bases separating them. CDR3 in amino acids: CASSVETGGEKLFF. The DNA of the CDR3 is TGTGCCAGCAGCGTTGAGACGGGCGGTGAAAAACTGTTTTTT.

The sample holds one count of this clonotype. A read error may produce the germline difference seen at one junction end. The chain combines TRBV9 with TRBJ1-1; no reliable D call. Germline values: CDR1 SGDLS, CDR2 YYNGEE. CDR3 size: 14 residues. Here the CDR3 reads CASSYSGYGTEALF. The CDR3 DNA sequence: TGTGCCAGCAGTTACTCGGGGTACGGCACTGAGGCTCTCTTT.

The chain uses TRBV15 and TRBJ2-7; TRBD1 agrees at 10 bases. The CDR3 length is 13 residues. V was pared by 6 bases and J by 3 bases, with 2 bases of the junction left unmatched. The germline V gene encodes CDR1 LNHNV and CDR2 YYDKDF (reference sequence). As DNA, the CDR3 is TGTGCCACCAGTAGGGACAGGGGCTACGAGCAGTACTTC. Its translation: CATSRDRGYEQYF.

The rearrangement links TRBV7-9 to TRBJ1-2, with D possibly TRBD1 on 5 matching bases. CDR3 size: 16 residues. V lost 3 bases, J lost 2 bases, and 16 bases lay in between. Germline CDR1 reads SEHNR; CDR2 reads FQNEAQ (reference sequence). CDR3 bases: TGTGCCAGCAGCTTGGGGGACTCCAGAAACAACTATGGCTACACCTTC. This gives the protein CASSLGDSRNNYGYTF.

This clonotype was seen a handful of times. CDR3 loop: CASSEWGRGYVDTEAFF. The CDR3 nucleotides read TGTGCCAGCAGTGAATGGGGCAGGGGATATGTGGACACTGAAGCTTTCTTT. The gene calls are TRBV25-1 and TRBJ1-1; the D gene is possibly TRBD1 (6 bases). Germline loops: CDR1 MGHDK, CDR2 SYGVNS. Trimming cost V 1 base and J 3 bases, with 18 bases left between them. The CDR3 consists of 17 residues.

The chain employs TRBV15 and TRBJ1-2; D is uncertain. CDR3 length: 13 residues. Germline-derived CDR1 and CDR2 are LNHNV and YYDKDF (reference sequence). V was cut by 3 bases and J by 3 bases, with 8 bases left in between. CDR3 nucleotide sequence: TGTGCCACCAGCAGGGCCACAGACTATGGCTACACCTTC. This translates into CATSRATDYGYTF.